The entry below gives a single T cell receptor beta chain sequence along with its context. It has no known antigen specificity. Per-nucleotide qualities are absent, and no much larger clonotype sits a single base away. The CDR3 regions of human TCRbeta chains were analyzed by immunosequencing. As for how the authors treated the data: TCRs in the repertoires were compared against a reference library of SARS-CoV-2-specific TCRs that had been generated with the MIRA antigen-specificity platform. Breadth was defined as the fraction of unique TCRs that were SARS-CoV-2-associated, and depth was defined as the fraction of total T cells that were SARS-CoV-2-associated. Using the MIRA data, each spike-specific TCR was assigned both to the spike region to which the TCR was reactive and to a CD4 or CD8 class. Log10-transformed breadth and depth values were compared by one-way ANOVA with Sidak's multiple comparisons tests. In its TCRdb copy, this immuneACCESS table keeps in-frame sequences only and misses some clones. Where compared with another copy, unresolved V genes explain less than half of these, and the others have no known cause. V and J calls plus clone size are reproduced from that table; the DNA served to infer D and trimming. In this sample the table shows roughly 70,000 clones, 80% to 90% of which occur a single time. The biggest ten clones account for more than 2% of the sample.

This record comes from a study of T cell responses to AZD1222 COVID-19 vaccine listed by TCRdb under 2021. For context, the study as a whole: AZD1222 recipients given second doses at about 4 weeks or at about 12 weeks were pooled, since spike-specific TCR depth and breadth were not found to differ between the two schedules. A total of 230 to 250 trial participants underwent TCR sequencing, of whom about 210 received two doses of AZD1222 and about 25 received two doses of the MenACWY control vaccine. Enrollment into the trials was organized by age into subgroups of 18-55, 56-69 and 70-plus years, and those subgroups contained roughly 140, 27 and 60 TCR-sequenced participants, respectively.

The sample's time point, from its label and the paper: baseline before first vaccination. The vaccinee samples were drawn from two UK trials, COV001 and COV002, one of which was a single-blind randomized controlled phase 2/3 trial testing AZD1222 (ChAdOx1 nCoV-19) in healthy adults. For TCRbeta chain sequencing, PBMC samples from trial participants were taken at day 0 and at day 28 after the second dose. Trimming removed 3 bases from V and 5 bases from J, leaving 2 bases between the germline ends. The germline V gene supplies CDR1 SGHTA and CDR2 FQGTGA. From the cysteine through the phenylalanine, the CDR3 covers 11 amino acids. The only DNA kept is the CDR3, 33 bases in frame from the first base. Here is what the overall study found, with its caveats: The 56-69-year group was small, and its depth increase did not reach significance, likely because of low power. After two AZD1222 doses, spike-specific TCR breadth and depth were significantly higher than at day 0 and than in MenACWY recipients. Reportedly, almost half of the unique spike-specific TCRs recognized epitopes lying outside the regions that are mutated in the B.1.351 and B.1.1.7 variants. Participants were mostly white British, with more females than males. The authors suggested clonal diversity may have been underestimated. The vaccine-associated CD4 TCRs covered the entire spike protein, and the dominant responses fell in regions 160-218 and 743-854. Only five to seven AZD1222 recipients were SARS-CoV-2 seropositive at baseline, limiting conclusions about previously exposed vaccinees. No day 14 peak-response samples were available, so repertoires were characterized only after the peak T cell response.

The sequence came from an adult in good health. The material was peripheral blood, obtained on day 0 of AZD1222 vaccination. The sequence is built from TRBV7-3 and TRBJ2-1, with no confident D gene call. The CDR3 amino acid sequence is: CASSFNNEQFF. Read as DNA, the sequence is TGTGCCAGCAGCTTCAACAATGAGCAGTTCTTC.